This is a list of T cell receptor beta chains from one sample in a study of T cell responses to AZD1222 COVID-19 vaccine. Only in-frame clones appear in the TCRdb table, and some are missing; sequencing was by immunoSEQ multiplex PCR. Altogether 150,000 to 200,000 clones are present, about nine tenths being singletons, with the ten largest covering around 1.3%. Source: peripheral blood, taken on day 0 of AZD1222 vaccination. The receptor set was obtained from an adult in good health. Both conserved end residues are trimmed from each CDR3. The order of the fields is J gene, V gene, CDR3 protein.

>TRBJ2-7|TRBV12-5
ASGLVLRQGAPYEQY
>TRBJ2-1|TRBV7-2
ASSLHPQGGGRYNEQF
>TRBJ1-1|TRBV19
ASSPGPTMNTEAF
>TRBJ2-2|TRBV28
ASSDRGELF
>TRBJ2-7|TRBV5-4
ASSFQTSDYEQY
>TRBJ2-1|TRBV6-5
ASSYSGSVTEQF
>TRBJ1-1|TRBV25-1
ASSESNGLGGNTEAF
>TRBJ2-1|TRBV7-2
ASSSARLAGGYNEQF
>TRBJ1-1|TRBV11-3
ASSPNSEVSTEAF
>TRBJ1-1|TRBV9
ASSVAQAYTEAF
>TRBJ1-6|TRBV4-1
ASSPDRANSPLH
>TRBJ1-3|TRBV7-9
ASSPGDGSGNTIY
>TRBJ1-5|TRBV7-2
ASSSGRASNQPQH
>TRBJ1-6|TRBV6-5
ASSYLSRDADSPLH
>TRBJ1-4|TRBV19
ASSDTWGGKLF
>TRBJ1-2|TRBV7-9
ASIPGTGMGARYGYT
>TRBJ1-6|TRBV3-1/TRBV3-2
ASSPPMAGRSSPLH